This T cell receptor beta chain was sequenced for a study of blood T cell repertoires in COVID-19. Study in general: Sites across the United States, Italy and Spain contributed samples from acute and convalescent COVID-19. The analysed material was cDNA or gDNA that came from T cells, B-cell-depleted T cells, or PBMCs.

Germline V gene sequence: CDR1 MNHNY, CDR2 SVGAGI (reference sequence). Germline trimming cut 10 bases from V and 0 bases from J; bases unmatched to any gene: 7. This CDR3 comprises 14 residues. As handled by the study authors: Amplified reference gene primers provided the basis for estimating nucleated cell counts. Sequencing was performed with immunoSEQ multiplex PCR; in TCRdb, only in-frame clones are kept and a portion is missing. V and J calls and clone size are as listed in that table; D and trimming were resolved from the DNA. There are under 200,000 clones in the sample; 85% to 90% occur only once, and 2% to 2.5% lies in the top ten.

The chain employs TRBV6-6 and TRBJ1-1; TRBD1 matches at 8 bases. Sequencing was carried out using peripheral blood. This receptor was identified in a man in his fifties or sixties who had recovered from COVID-19. As DNA, the CDR3 is TGTGCCACCCAAATGACAGGGGTGAACACTGAAGCTTTCTTT. Its protein product is CATQMTGVNTEAFF.